The text below deals with one TCR beta chain. These data come from a study of blood T cell repertoires in COVID-19. In the study overall: The study drew acute and convalescent COVID-19 samples from the United States, Italy and Spain. From T cells, B-cell-depleted T cells, or PBMCs came the material, which was cDNA or gDNA.

The germline V gene encodes CDR1 MNHEY and CDR2 SVGAGI. The CDR3 spans 12 residues. J gave up 14 bases and V 6 bases, and 8 bases lay outside the gene matches. In the original processing: Amplifying reference gene primers gave estimates of nucleated cell counts. TCRdb's copy holds only in-frame clones and misses some; the assay was immunoSEQ multiplex PCR. V, J and clone size are those of that table, while D and trimming were read from the DNA. The data contain approximately 400,000 clones, roughly 86% of them singletons. The sequenced material came from peripheral blood. The TCR comes from a human donor with acute or convalescent COVID-19. The donor label of this sample is uncertain. J is TRBJ2-1 and V is TRBV6-5, with 9 positions matching TRBD2. The DNA of the CDR3 is TGTGCCAGCAGCAGTCAGCGGGAGGTGGAGTTCTTC. Amino acid sequence: CASSSQREVEFF.